This T cell receptor beta chain was identified during a study of regulatory T cells in long-lasting Graves disease. Study-level information: It was over 5 years of antithyroid drugs, with positive TSH receptor antibodies, that meant persistent Graves' disease.

As to time point: persistent/refractory GD, antithyroid drugs over 5 years with positive TRAb. Extracted RNA from PBMCs served as the source of the TCR library. Both iRepertoire HTBI primers and Arm-PCR of CDR3 regions were used to build the TCR beta libraries. TCRdb fed the multiplex PCR reads into MiXCR, producing one record per CDR3 protein. This sample has a few hundred thousand distinct CDR3 sequences, with around 20% found just once. This clonotype was counted at least ten times. Sequencing used peripheral blood mononuclear cells (PBMCs), obtained when the disease was refractory, from a patient treated with antithyroid drugs. The source of this sequence is a female donor with Graves disease.

The CDR3 protein is CASSRQGSDTEAFF. In nucleotides, the CDR3 is TGTGCCAGCAGCCGACAGGGGTCGGACACTGAAGCTTTCTTT. This chain connects TRBV12-3 or TRBV12-4 to TRBJ1-1, with TRBD1 matching over 8 bases. This CDR3 spans 14 amino acids. V shed 6 bases and J 3 bases; nucleotides not matched to a gene: 6.